This TCR beta chain comes out of a study of T cells in Graves' hyperthyroidism and ophthalmopathy. About the research overall: The authors collected peripheral blood at initial diagnosis, before any treatment.

A Clinical Activity Score of at least 3, a NOSPECS grade of at least 4 and a duration under 3 months were recorded in the ophthalmopathy patients. Criteria for exclusion of patients were uncontrolled infection, other autoimmune disease, pregnancy or lactation. Details on this clonotype: One end of the junction does not line up with germline, which may come from a read error.

RNA transcripts gave rise to amplified TCR beta CDR3 regions. With the HTBI primer set, the TCR CDR3 went through a first round of RT-PCR. MiXCR, applied by TCRdb to the multiplex PCR reads, yields one record per CDR3 protein. The table has 500,000 to 650,000 distinct CDR3 sequences, 15% to 20% seen once. The CDR3 consists of 15 residues. Germline loops: CDR1 DFQATT, CDR2 SNEGSKA (reference sequence). The gene calls are TRBV20-1 and TRBJ2-7; TRBD1 matches at 8 bases. Sequences were obtained from blood. This sequence was found in a man aged 35 to 55 with Graves' ophthalmopathy. This CDR3 reads CSTRPNTGGSYEQYF. For the CDR3, the DNA is TGCAGTACTAGACCTAATACAGGGGGCTCCTACGAGCAGTACTTC.